These 10 T cell receptor beta chains came from one sample sequenced in a study of cytomegalovirus exposure and HLA in healthy donors. The PCR used 60 Vbeta and 13 Jbeta primers. The assay was immunoSEQ multiplex PCR, and TCRdb's table has in-frame clones only and misses some. The sample shows about 120,000 clones, around 75% of them seen only once. The sequencing input was PBMCs. All receptors derive from a woman under 40 in good health and CMV-seronegative.

The J gene is TRBJ1-1, the V gene TRBV19, with TRBD1 as a possible D gene (5 bases). The CDR3 runs 15 residues. V lost 7 bases and J 1 base, leaving 16 bases between the germline ends. Germline values: CDR1 LNHDA, CDR2 SQIVND (reference sequence). The CDR3 DNA reads as TGTGCCAGTACTCCCCCGGGACTAAGGAACACTGAAGCTTTCTTT. Its protein is CASTPPGLRNTEAFF.

This clone was counted between two and nine times. The chain uses TRBV9 and TRBJ2-5; weak D call: TRBD2 (6 bases). Between the trimmed V and J ends, which lost 0 bases and 5 bases, there was a span of 11 bases. There are 14 residues in the CDR3. CDR1 and CDR2 (germline): SGDLS, YYNGEE. The CDR3 reads CASSVDPSGETQYF. In DNA, the CDR3 is TGTGCCAGCAGCGTAGACCCCAGCGGGGAGACCCAGTACTTC.

The chain is built from TRBV5-1 and TRBJ1-1; unclear D gene. This CDR3 spans 17 amino acids. Trimming took 0 bases from V and 1 from J, leaving 16 bases between them. CDR1 and CDR2 from the germline V gene are SGHRS and YFSETQ. CDR3 DNA: TGCGCCAGCAGCTTGGGGGCTTTGGGGAGCCAGAACACTGAAGCTTTCTTT. This gives the protein CASSLGALGSQNTEAFF. The variable domain in full, with the rest retrieved from reference TRBV5-1 and TRBJ1-1, is KAGVTQTPRYLIKTRGQQVTLSCSPISGHRSVSWYQQTPGQGLQFLFEYFSETQRNKGNFPGRFSGRQFSNSRSEMNVSTLELGDSALYLCASSLGALGSQNTEAFFGQGTRLTVV.

The chain links TRBV4-3 to TRBJ2-2; TRBD1 matches at 9 bases. The germline V gene encodes CDR1 LGHNA and CDR2 YSLEER. V was pared by 1 base and J by 7 bases, with 7 bases of the junction left unmatched. The CDR3 extends over 16 amino acids. The CDR3: CASSQAAGQGGGELFF. In nucleotides, the CDR3 is TGCGCCAGCAGCCAAGCCGCGGGACAGGGCGGCGGGGAGCTGTTTTTT.

This clone was seen more than once but under ten times. The chain uses TRBV6-5 and TRBJ1-5; 7 nucleotides agree with TRBD1. After removal of 6 bases from V and 2 bases from J, the junction contained 1 base not matched to a gene. CDR1 is MNHEY, CDR2 SVGAGI, per germline. The CDR3 has 13 residues. The CDR3 sequence is CASRGQGNQPQHF. In DNA form, the CDR3 reads TGTGCCAGCAGAGGACAGGGCAATCAGCCCCAGCATTTT.

The J gene is TRBJ2-1, the V gene TRBV5-1, with 9 bases identical to TRBD1. CDR3 length: 14 amino acids. The V gene end was trimmed by 4 bases and the J gene end by 5 bases; junction bases not matched to a gene: 4. Germline loops: CDR1 SGHRS, CDR2 YFSETQ. The CDR3 DNA is TGCGCCAGCAGCGAGGGACAGGGCAACAATGAGCAGTTCTTC. It encodes CASSEGQGNNEQFF.

In this sample, this clone turned up a few times. This chain uses TRBV27 with TRBJ2-1; D is unclear. The CDR3 is 13 amino acids. The V gene's germline CDR1 is MNHEY and CDR2 SMNVEV (reference sequence). V lost 2 bases and J lost 6, with 8 bases in between. The CDR3 nucleotides read TGTGCCAGCAGTTTAAGCTCGATCAATGAGCAGTTCTTC. This gives the protein CASSLSSINEQFF.

The rearrangement uses TRBV5-1 and TRBJ1-2, with D maybe TRBD1 (5 bases). The germline V gene has CDR1 SGHRS and CDR2 YFSETQ. The germline V and J ends were trimmed by 2 bases and 6 bases, with 14 bases remaining between them. The CDR3 spans 14 residues. CDR3 nucleotide sequence: TGCGCCAGCAGCTTCGCGGGGGATCTTGATGGCTACACCTTC. The encoded protein is CASSFAGDLDGYTF.

The chain is built from TRBV7-3 and TRBJ1-1, with D unclear. The CDR3 is made up of 13 amino acids. Looked up from germline, CDR1 is SGHTA and CDR2 is FQGTGA. V was clipped by 0 bases and J by 1 base, with 3 bases between them. The CDR3 nucleotides read TGTGCCAGCAGCTTAACCCAGAACACTGAAGCTTTCTTT. Translated, it gives CASSLTQNTEAFF. The full variable domain, rest sourced from reference TRBV7-3 and TRBJ1-1, is GAGVSQTPSNKVTEKGKYVELRCDPISGHTALYWYRQSLGQGPEFLIYFQGTGAADDSGLPNDRFFAVRPEGSVSTLKIQRTERGDSAVYLCASSLTQNTEAFFGQGTRLTVV.

This clone came up a few times. V gene TRBV7-9 combines with J gene TRBJ2-5; 11 nucleotides align to TRBD2. CDR1 SEHNR and CDR2 FQNEAQ come from the germline V gene (reference sequence). Trimming at V came to 6 bases and at J to 2 bases, leaving 5 bases not matched to a gene. CDR3 length: 15 amino acids. CDR3 sequence: CASRSGTSGQETQYF. In nucleotides, the CDR3 is TGTGCCAGCAGGTCCGGGACTAGCGGACAAGAGACCCAGTACTTC.